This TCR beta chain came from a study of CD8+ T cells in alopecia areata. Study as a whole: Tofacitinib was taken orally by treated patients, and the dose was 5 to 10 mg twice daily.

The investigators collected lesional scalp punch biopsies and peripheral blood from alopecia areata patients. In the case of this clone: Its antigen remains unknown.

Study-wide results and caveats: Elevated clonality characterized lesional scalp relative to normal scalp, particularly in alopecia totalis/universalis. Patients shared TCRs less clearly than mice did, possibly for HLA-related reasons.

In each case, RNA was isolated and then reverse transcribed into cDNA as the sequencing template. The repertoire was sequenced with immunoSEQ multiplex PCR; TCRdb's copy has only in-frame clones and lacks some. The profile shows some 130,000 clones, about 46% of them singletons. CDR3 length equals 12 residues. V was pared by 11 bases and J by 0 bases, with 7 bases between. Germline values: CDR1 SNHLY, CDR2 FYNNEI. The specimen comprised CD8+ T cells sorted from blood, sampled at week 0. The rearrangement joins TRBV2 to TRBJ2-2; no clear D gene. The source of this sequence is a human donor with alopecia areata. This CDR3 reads CAQLANTGELFF. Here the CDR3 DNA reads TGTGCCCAGCTAGCGAACACCGGGGAGCTGTTTTTT. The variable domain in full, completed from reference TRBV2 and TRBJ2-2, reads EPEVTQTPSHQVTQMGQEVILRCVPISNHLYFYWYRQILGQKVEFLVSFYNNEISEKSEIFDDQFSVERPDGSNFTLKIRSTKLEDSAMYFCAQLANTGELFFGEGSRLTVL.